Below are 5 T cell receptor beta chains sequenced from a single sample in a study of T cell responses to AZD1222 COVID-19 vaccine. The assay was immunoSEQ multiplex PCR, and TCRdb's table has in-frame clones only and misses some. The sample consists of 100,000 to 150,000 clones, 85% to 90% of them appearing once. Sample: peripheral blood, taken on day 0 of AZD1222 vaccination. The receptors come from an adult in good health.

The V gene is TRBV6-5, the J gene TRBJ1-2; D ambiguous. CDR1 and CDR2 (germline): MNHEY, SVGAGI. Trimming stripped 7 bases from V and 6 bases from J, with 15 bases between. CDR3 size: 13 residues. CDR3 residues: CASTLDGIDGYTF. In DNA, the CDR3 is TGTGCCAGCACTTTGGACGGAATAGATGGCTACACCTTC.

The V call is TRBV3-1 (or the pseudogene TRBV3-2), the J call TRBJ2-2; 10 nucleotides line up with TRBD1. The CDR3 is 17 amino acids. Germline V gene sequence: CDR1 LGHDT, CDR2 YNNKEL (reference sequence). J gave up 4 bases and V 4 bases, and 9 bases lay outside the gene matches. CDR3 coding DNA: TGTGCCAGCAGCCCCCGGACAGGGGGATTAGGCACCGGGGAGCTGTTTTTT. Translating it yields CASSPRTGGLGTGELFF.

The chain recombines TRBV4-1 with TRBJ1-1, with D unclear. The CDR3 runs 12 residues. Trimming removed 2 bases from V and 4 bases from J, with 5 bases in between. Germline V gene sequence: CDR1 MGHRA, CDR2 YSYEKL. The CDR3 sequence is CASSQRGTEAFF. The CDR3 DNA reads TGCGCCAGCAGCCAACGAGGCACTGAAGCTTTCTTT.

Notes on this clone: Within the sample, other DNA sequences also encode this same CDR3. The CDR3 bases are TGTGCCAGCTCACCACAGGGTAATCAGCCCCAGCATTTT. Its protein is CASSPQGNQPQHF. The V gene is TRBV18, the J gene TRBJ1-5; D unclear. V gave up 1 base and J gave up 4 bases, with 5 bases separating them. The CDR3 is 13 amino acids. Per the germline V gene, CDR1 is KGHSH and CDR2 is LQKENI.

The chain joins TRBV10-3 to TRBJ1-6; D possibly corresponds to TRBD1 (6 bases). Per the germline V gene, CDR1 is ENHRY and CDR2 is SYGVKD. The CDR3 has 14 residues. V lost 10 bases and J 9 bases, leaving 19 bases between the germline ends. CDR3 in DNA: TGTGCCACTTTCTCTGGCCAGGGGAGTTCACCCCTCCACTTT. The encoded protein is CATFSGQGSSPLHF.